These 9 T cell receptor beta chains originate from one sample sequenced in a study of T cells in Graves' hyperthyroidism and ophthalmopathy. RNA transcripts yielded amplified TCR beta CDR3 regions. First-round RT-PCR with HTBI primers amplified the TCR CDR3 region. TCRdb fed the multiplex PCR reads into MiXCR, producing one record per CDR3 protein. The data show 400,000 or so distinct CDR3 sequences, approximately 14% seen once. Specimen: blood. The source is a woman in her twenties or thirties with Graves' ophthalmopathy.

This clonotype showed up just a few times. The chain recombines TRBV6-1 with TRBJ2-7; TRBD2 matches at 10 bases. There are 16 residues in the CDR3. CDR1 MNHNS and CDR2 SASEGT come from the germline V gene. V dropped 6 bases and J dropped 2; count of bases not matched to a gene: 10. CDR3 coding DNA: TGTGCCAGCAGCGGATTGCCGGGACTAGCGACCTACGAGCAGTACTTC. Its protein product is CASSGLPGLATYEQYF.

Ten or more counts support this clonotype. This chain joins TRBV18 and TRBJ1-5, with D uncertain. The length of the CDR3 is 13 residues. CDR1 is KGHSH and CDR2 is LQKENI in the germline V gene. V dropped 2 bases and J dropped 0 bases, with 2 bases sitting between them. In DNA, the CDR3 is TGTGCCAGCTCACCATTTAGCAATCAGCCCCAGCATTTT. Protein: CASSPFSNQPQHF.

This clonotype was observed a handful of times. The junction departs from germline at one end; a sequencing error may be responsible. The chain's CDR3 is CVSSPRPTNYGYTF. CDR3 coding DNA: TGTGTCAGCAGTCCGAGACCGACTAACTATGGCTACACCTTC. The gene calls are TRBV28 and TRBJ1-2; D unclear. The germline gives CDR1 MDHEN, CDR2 SYDVKM. The CDR3 sequence is 14 residues long.

The genes are TRBV7-9 and TRBJ2-5, with D tentatively TRBD1 (6 bases). Trimming took off 1 base at V and 4 bases at J, with 13 bases between the two ends. Germline V CDR1 and CDR2: SEHNR, FQNEAQ (reference sequence). CDR3 length equals 15 residues. The CDR3 DNA is TGTGCCAGCAGCTTAGTGGGACAAAGAGGAGAGACCCAGTACTTC. Translated: CASSLVGQRGETQYF.

This clonotype was picked up many times. This rearrangement joins TRBV15 to TRBJ2-2, with 12 positions matching TRBD1. From germline, CDR1 is LNHNV and CDR2 YYDKDF (reference sequence). Unmatched junction bases numbered 14, after V lost 5 bases and J lost 7 bases. The CDR3 contains 18 residues. The CDR3 region has the DNA TGTGCCACCAGCCCCGGGACCGGGACAGGGGGCATGGACGGGGAGCTGTTTTTT. Protein: CATSPGTGTGGMDGELFF. The full variable domain, rest sourced from reference TRBV15 and TRBJ2-2, is DAMVIQNPRYQVTQFGKPVTLSCSQTLNHNVMYWYQQKSSQAPKLLFHYYDKDFNNEADTPDNFQSRRPNTSFCFLDIRSPGLGDTAMYLCATSPGTGTGGMDGELFFGEGSRLTVL.

This clonotype was counted many times. The chain uses TRBV28 and TRBJ1-5, with D uncertain. Germline CDR1 is MDHEN and CDR2 is SYDVKM. Trimming cost V 3 bases and J 7 bases, with 10 bases left between them. The CDR3 consists of 13 residues. DNA of the CDR3: TGTGCCAGCAGTTTCATCTTTAACCAGCCCCAGCATTTT. It specifies CASSFIFNQPQHF.

In this sample, this clonotype turned up many times. In DNA, the CDR3 is TGCAGTGCTTCCACAGACGGTGCAGGTAGCAATCAGCCCCAGCATTTT. Protein product: CSASTDGAGSNQPQHF. The chain combines TRBV20-1 with TRBJ1-5; D unresolved. V lost 5 bases and J lost 0, with 17 bases in between. CDR1 is DFQATT, CDR2 SNEGSKA, per germline (reference sequence). There are 16 residues in the CDR3.

The chain carries TRBV27 and TRBJ2-5; TRBD1 matches at 11 bases. CDR3 length: 17 amino acids. The V gene end was trimmed by 6 bases and the J gene end by 1 base; junction bases not matched to a gene: 10. Looked up from germline, CDR1 is MNHEY and CDR2 is SMNVEV (reference sequence). DNA for the CDR3: TGTGCCAGCAGCCCCGCATGGACAGGGGGCTTCCAAGAGACCCAGTACTTC. It codes for CASSPAWTGGFQETQYF.

The V and J genes are TRBV29-1 and TRBJ2-1; D is ambiguous. V was trimmed by 8 bases and J by 0 bases, leaving 11 bases between them. The germline V gene encodes CDR1 SQVTM and CDR2 ANQGSEA. The CDR3 is made up of 13 amino acids. The CDR3 DNA is TGCAGCTATTCATTAGGCTCCTACAATGAGCAGTTCTTC. Protein product: CSYSLGSYNEQFF.